This T cell receptor beta chain was captured by sequencing in a study of T cell responses to AZD1222 COVID-19 vaccine. Overall study findings and caveats: Donors were mostly white British, more females; clonal diversity possibly underestimated. Among vaccine-associated CD4 TCRs, coverage spanned spike, with dominance at 160-218 and 743-854.

Repertoires were generated with immunoSEQ multiplex PCR, while TCRdb's copy carries only in-frame clones and drops some. This table has around 160,000 clones, approximately 90% appearing once. The CDR3 length is 15 residues. Per the germline V gene, CDR1 is SGHRS and CDR2 is YFSETQ. Trimming pared 3 bases from V and 1 base from J, leaving 13 bases between. A remark on this clone: Its antigen is not known.

The source was peripheral blood, collected on day 0 of MenACWY control vaccination. The chain joins TRBV5-1 to TRBJ1-1; no firm D call. The sequence derives from an adult in good health. As DNA, the CDR3 is TGCGCCAGCAGCTGGGGAGGGTTGGAGAACACTGAAGCTTTCTTT. Its translation: CASSWGGLENTEAFF.